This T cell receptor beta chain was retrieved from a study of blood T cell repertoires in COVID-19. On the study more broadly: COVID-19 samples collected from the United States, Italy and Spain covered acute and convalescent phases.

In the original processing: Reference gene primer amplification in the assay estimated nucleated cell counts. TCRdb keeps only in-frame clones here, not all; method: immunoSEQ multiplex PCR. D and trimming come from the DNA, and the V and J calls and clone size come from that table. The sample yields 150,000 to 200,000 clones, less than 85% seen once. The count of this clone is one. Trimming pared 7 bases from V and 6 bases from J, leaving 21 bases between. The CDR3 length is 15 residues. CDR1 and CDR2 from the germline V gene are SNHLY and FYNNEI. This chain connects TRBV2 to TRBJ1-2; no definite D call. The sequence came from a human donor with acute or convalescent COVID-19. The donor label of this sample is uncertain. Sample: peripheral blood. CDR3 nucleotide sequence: TGTGCCAGCAAACGGTATAATTCTCTGGGAGATGGCTACACCTTC. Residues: CASKRYNSLGDGYTF.